Following are 25 T cell receptor beta chains from one sample sequenced in a study of blood T cell repertoires in COVID-19 (dated by TCRdb to between 2020 and 2021). Library preparation was by the immunoSEQ multiplex PCR assay. Drawn from immuneACCESS, this table holds only the in-frame rearrangements with V and J called that TCRdb kept. Clones are partly lost; checked studies trace under half to an unresolved V gene and leave the rest unexplained. Present in this sample are about 210,000 clones, roughly nine tenths of which were seen just once. Less than 2% of the sample lies in the top ten. Sample: peripheral blood. Every receptor here comes from a man between 65 and 85 years old with acute or convalescent COVID-19.

This clone came up a few times. The chain has TRBV4-2 and TRBJ2-5, with TRBD2 as a possible D gene (6 bases). CDR1 is LGHNA and CDR2 is YNFKEQ in the germline V gene. Trimming took off 0 bases at V and 2 bases at J, with 10 bases between the two ends. The CDR3 length is 15 residues. CDR3 sequence (DNA): TGTGCCAGCAGCCAAGAACTAGGAGGGCAAGAGACCCAGTACTTC. It yields the protein CASSQELGGQETQYF.

V gene TRBV10-2 combines with J gene TRBJ1-1; no clear D. Trimming took 4 bases from V and 1 from J, leaving 10 bases between them. CDR1 and CDR2 (germline): WSHSY, SAAADI. This CDR3 region has 14 residues. CDR3 sequence (DNA): TGCGCCAGCAGTGTAACAGAGACGAACACTGAAGCTTTCTTT. It yields the protein CASSVTETNTEAFF.

There are a few counts of this clone. The gene calls are TRBV5-6 and TRBJ1-1; TRBD1 aligns across 8 bases. The CDR3 has 13 residues. The V and J ends lost 4 bases and 3 bases, in that order; junction bases with no gene match: 2. From germline, CDR1 is SGHDT and CDR2 YYEEEE. The CDR3 region has the DNA TGTGCCAGCAGCCCGGACAGGGACACTGAAGCTTTCTTT. Translating it yields CASSPDRDTEAFF.

V is TRBV5-1 and J is TRBJ2-1, with TRBD2 identical over 14 bases. The CDR3 is 17 residues long. Germline V gene data show CDR1 as SGHRS and CDR2 as YFSETQ. The ends lost 4 bases at V and 9 bases at J; junction bases unmatched: 12. The DNA for the CDR3 is TGCGCCAGCAGCCGGGACCCGGGACTAGCGGGAGTGGGTGAGCAGTTCTTC. Its translation: CASSRDPGLAGVGEQFF.

CDR3 in DNA: TGTGCCAGTAGTATTCGGCTAGCGGGAGGTGGTGAGCAGTTCTTC. It encodes CASSIRLAGGGEQFF. This chain connects TRBV19 to TRBJ2-1; 11 bases are shared with TRBD2. In germline, CDR1 is LNHDA, CDR2 SQIVND (reference sequence). V shed 3 bases and J 9 bases; nucleotides not matched to a gene: 7. The CDR3 is 15 residues long.

V is TRBV7-9 and J is TRBJ1-1; TRBD1 matches at 7 bases. Germline lookup yields CDR1 SEHNR and CDR2 FQNEAQ (reference sequence). CDR3 length: 14 residues. V lost 5 bases and J lost 0; bases outside the gene matches: 3. CDR3 protein: CASSGGQMNTEAFF. In nucleotides, the CDR3 is TGTGCCAGCAGCGGGGGACAGATGAACACTGAAGCTTTCTTT.

The table lists this clone with a few counts. The CDR3 loop reads CASCDSRDNEQFF. CDR3 nucleotides: TGTGCCAGCTGCGACAGCCGGGACAATGAGCAGTTCTTC. The chain has TRBV18 and TRBJ2-1; tentative D call: TRBD1 (5 bases). The germline CDR1 and CDR2 sequences are KGHSH and LQKENI. The CDR3 covers 13 residues. Trimming pared 7 bases from V and 5 bases from J, leaving 12 bases between.

The chain carries TRBV11-2 and TRBJ2-2; TRBD1 aligns across 8 bases. The germline CDR1 and CDR2 sequences are SGHAT and FQNNGV. CDR3 length: 15 amino acids. The J segment lost 6 bases and the V segment lost 1 base, leaving 4 bases of the junction unmatched. DNA for the CDR3: TGTGCCAGCAGCTTAGGCAGGGGGCGGTCCGGGGAGCTGTTTTTT. It translates to CASSLGRGRSGELFF.

The chain carries TRBV10-3 and TRBJ2-7; 7 bases align to TRBD2. The CDR3 consists of 16 residues. CDR1 and CDR2 from the germline V gene are ENHRY and SYGVKD. V was clipped by 0 bases and J by 0 bases; unmatched bases: 5. The CDR3 loop reads CAISESLAAISYEQYF. The CDR3 DNA sequence: TGTGCCATCAGTGAGTCCCTAGCGGCAATCTCCTACGAGCAGTACTTC.

The genes are TRBV27 and TRBJ1-2, with TRBD1 matching 9 bases. Germline V gives CDR1 MNHEY, CDR2 SMNVEV (reference sequence). V shed 4 bases and J 5 bases; nucleotides not matched to a gene: 5. CDR3 length: 14 residues. CDR3 sequence: CASSSPGQGYGYTF. The CDR3 DNA sequence: TGTGCCAGCAGTTCACCGGGACAGGGTTATGGCTACACCTTC.

This clone occurred a few times. The chain has TRBV14 and TRBJ2-2; tentative D call: TRBD1 (6 bases). Germline CDR1 SGHDN, CDR2 FVKESK. This CDR3 contains 15 residues. V was cut by 4 bases and J by 4 bases, with 13 bases left in between. The CDR3 spells CASSPSGASTGELFF. CDR3 nucleotides: TGTGCCAGCAGCCCTTCAGGGGCATCCACCGGGGAGCTGTTTTTT.

The chain couples TRBV15 to TRBJ1-2, with 10 bases matching TRBD1. The germline gives CDR1 LNHNV, CDR2 YYDKDF (reference sequence). Unmatched junction bases numbered 6, after V lost 0 bases and J lost 8 bases. The CDR3 covers 15 residues. The CDR3 nucleotides read TGTGCCACCAGCAGAGACCGACAGGGGGCGGAGGGCTACACCTTC. This encodes CATSRDRQGAEGYTF.

This clone was seen only a few times. The J gene is TRBJ2-2, the V gene TRBV2; D remains unclear. The CDR3 has 13 residues. The V and J ends lost 8 bases and 3 bases respectively, with 10 bases between them. Germline CDR1 reads SNHLY; CDR2 reads FYNNEI. CDR3 loop: CASRITDTGELFF. CDR3 sequence (DNA): TGTGCCAGCCGAATTACTGACACCGGGGAGCTGTTTTTT.

This sequence joins TRBV19 and TRBJ2-5; 8 nucleotides agree with TRBD2. This CDR3 region has 15 residues. The germline gives CDR1 LNHDA, CDR2 SQIVND (reference sequence). V lost 5 bases and J lost 2; bases outside the gene matches: 7. The CDR3 DNA reads TGTGCCAGTAGTGTTCTAGCGGGCCTACAAGAGACCCAGTACTTC. Translating gives CASSVLAGLQETQYF. Supplemented by reference TRBV19 and TRBJ2-5, the full variable domain reads DGGITQSPKYLFRKEGQNVTLSCEQNLNHDAMYWYRQDPGQGLRLIYYSQIVNDFQKGDIAEGYSVSREKKESFPLTVTSAQKNPTAFYLCASSVLAGLQETQYFGPGTRLLVL.

The chain is built from TRBV9 and TRBJ1-1; D may be TRBD1 (6 bases). There are 18 residues in the CDR3. Germline lookup yields CDR1 SGDLS and CDR2 YYNGEE. Deletions cut 3 bases from V and 4 bases from J, with 25 bases between. In nucleotides, the CDR3 is TGTGCCAGCAGCGCTTCTTATCCGGGCAGGGGCTGGGGCACTGAAGCTTTCTTT. It codes for CASSASYPGRGWGTEAFF. Full variable domain (outside the CDR3, taken from reference TRBV9 and TRBJ1-1): DSGVTQTPKHLITATGQRVTLRCSPRSGDLSVYWYQQSLDQGLQFLIQYYNGEERAKGNILERFSAQQFPDLHSELNLSSLELGDSALYFCASSASYPGRGWGTEAFFGQGTRLTVV.

The V gene is TRBV7-9, the J gene TRBJ2-1; TRBD2 matches at 9 bases. The germline V gene has CDR1 SEHNR and CDR2 FQNEAQ (reference sequence). The CDR3 extends over 14 amino acids. Trimming removed 3 bases from V and 7 bases from J; junction bases left unmatched: 4. In DNA, the CDR3 is TGTGCCAGCAGCTTTGCGGGAGGGAGGAATGAGCAGTTCTTC. It yields the protein CASSFAGGRNEQFF. The entire variable domain, with the rest obtained from reference TRBV7-9 and TRBJ2-1, is as follows: DTGVSQNPRHKITKRGQNVTFRCDPISEHNRLYWYRQTLGQGPEFLTYFQNEAQLEKSRLLSDRFSAERPKGSFSTLEIQRTEQGDSAMYLCASSFAGGRNEQFFGPGTRLTVL.

This sequence joins TRBV5-5 and TRBJ1-5; the D gene is possibly TRBD1 (5 bases). The V gene's germline CDR1 is SGHKS and CDR2 YYEKEE (reference sequence). This CDR3 is built from 16 residues. Trimming pared 3 bases from V and 4 bases from J, leaving 17 bases between. CDR3 bases: TGTGCCAGCAGCTCTCAGGCCTTGACAGTTAATCAGCCCCAGCATTTT. This translates into CASSSQALTVNQPQHF. The full variable domain, completed using reference TRBV5-5 and TRBJ1-5, is DAGVTQSPTHLIKTRGQQVTLRCSPISGHKSVSWYQQVLGQGPQFIFQYYEKEERGRGNFPDRFSARQFPNYSSELNVNALLLGDSALYLCASSSQALTVNQPQHFGDGTRLSIL.

V is TRBV27 and J is TRBJ1-6; no definite D call. Trimming took off 2 bases at V and 2 bases at J, with 13 bases between the two ends. This CDR3 is built from 17 residues. Germline CDR1 reads MNHEY; CDR2 reads SMNVEV (reference sequence). Here the CDR3 reads CASSLRETGAYNSPLHF. The CDR3 DNA is TGTGCCAGCAGTTTACGTGAGACGGGAGCCTATAATTCACCCCTCCACTTT.

The J gene is TRBJ1-1, the V gene TRBV7-2, with no clear D. The CDR3 consists of 15 residues. Germline loops: CDR1 SGHTA, CDR2 FQGNSA. The ends were cut back, 2 bases at V and 3 bases at J, with 13 bases in the middle. This chain's CDR3 is CASSLLRAVYTEAFF. CDR3 in DNA: TGTGCCAGCAGCTTATTGCGGGCTGTGTACACTGAAGCTTTCTTT.

The chain uses TRBV19 and TRBJ1-1, with a possible D match to TRBD1 (6 bases). V lost 3 bases and J 4 bases, leaving 15 bases between the germline ends. The CDR3 is made up of 15 amino acids. From germline, CDR1 is LNHDA and CDR2 SQIVND (reference sequence). This CDR3 is CASSIPRGGSTEAFF. The CDR3 DNA reads as TGTGCCAGTAGTATTCCCAGGGGAGGGAGCACTGAAGCTTTCTTT.

J is TRBJ2-7 and V is TRBV19; no reliable D call. Trimming cost V 0 bases and J 0 bases, with 6 bases left between them. This CDR3 spans 14 amino acids. Per germline, CDR1 LNHDA and CDR2 SQIVND (reference sequence). As DNA, the CDR3 is TGTGCCAGTAGTATAGATACGGGCTCCTACGAGCAGTACTTC. Translating gives CASSIDTGSYEQYF.

The chain couples TRBV14 to TRBJ2-7; D is perhaps TRBD2 (6 bases). This CDR3 has 11 amino acids. The germline V and J ends were trimmed by 4 bases and 9 bases, with 10 bases remaining between them. Germline values: CDR1 SGHDN, CDR2 FVKESK. CDR3 coding DNA: TGTGCCAGCAGCCCGGGACTGATGCAGTACTTC. Amino acid sequence: CASSPGLMQYF.

The V and J genes are TRBV5-8 and TRBJ1-3; 7 bases agree with TRBD1. Per germline, CDR1 SGHTS and CDR2 YDEGEE. Trimming at V came to 3 bases and at J to 3 bases, leaving 9 bases not matched to a gene. This CDR3 is 16 amino acids long. The CDR3 sequence: CASSSTGTAIGNTIYF. The CDR3 region has the DNA TGTGCCAGCAGCTCCACCGGGACAGCAATTGGAAACACCATATATTTT.

This clone is a singleton in its sample. The V call is TRBV6-5, the J call TRBJ1-6; D unresolved. CDR3 length equals 11 residues. The germline CDR1 and CDR2 sequences are MNHEY and SVGAGI. V shed 10 bases and J shed 6 bases, with 7 bases lying between them. CDR3 residues: CATASNSPLHF. For the CDR3, the DNA is TGTGCCACCGCGAGTAATTCACCCCTCCACTTT.

CDR3 nucleotides: TGTGCCAGCAGCTTGGGGGCCACGGTTAAGGGGGCCAACGTCCTGACTTTC. Amino acids: CASSLGATVKGANVLTF. The gene calls are TRBV5-5 and TRBJ2-6; unclear D gene. Trimming shortened V by 0 bases and J by 4 bases, and 14 bases separated the two germline ends. The CDR3 has 17 residues. The germline CDR1 and CDR2 sequences are SGHKS and YYEKEE (reference sequence).